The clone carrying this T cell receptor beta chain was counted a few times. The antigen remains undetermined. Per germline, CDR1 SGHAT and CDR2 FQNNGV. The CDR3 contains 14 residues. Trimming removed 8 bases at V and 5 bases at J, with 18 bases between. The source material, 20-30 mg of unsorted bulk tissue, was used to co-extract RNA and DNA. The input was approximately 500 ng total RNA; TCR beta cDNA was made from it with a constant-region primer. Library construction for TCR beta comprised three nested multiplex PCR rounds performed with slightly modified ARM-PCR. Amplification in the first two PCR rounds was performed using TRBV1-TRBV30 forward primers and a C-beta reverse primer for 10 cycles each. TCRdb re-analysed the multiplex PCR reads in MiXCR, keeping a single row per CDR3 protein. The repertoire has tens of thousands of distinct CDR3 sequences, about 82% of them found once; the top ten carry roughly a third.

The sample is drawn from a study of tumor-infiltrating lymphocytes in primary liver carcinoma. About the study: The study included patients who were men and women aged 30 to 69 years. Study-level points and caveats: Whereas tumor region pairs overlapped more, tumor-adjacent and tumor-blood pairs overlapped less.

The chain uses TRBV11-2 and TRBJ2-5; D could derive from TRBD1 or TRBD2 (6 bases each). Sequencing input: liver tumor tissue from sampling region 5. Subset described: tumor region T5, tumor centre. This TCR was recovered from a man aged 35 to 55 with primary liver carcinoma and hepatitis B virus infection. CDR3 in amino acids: CASGPGQGRETQYF. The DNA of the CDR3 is TGTGCCAGCGGCCCGGGTCAGGGGAGGGAGACCCAGTACTTC.